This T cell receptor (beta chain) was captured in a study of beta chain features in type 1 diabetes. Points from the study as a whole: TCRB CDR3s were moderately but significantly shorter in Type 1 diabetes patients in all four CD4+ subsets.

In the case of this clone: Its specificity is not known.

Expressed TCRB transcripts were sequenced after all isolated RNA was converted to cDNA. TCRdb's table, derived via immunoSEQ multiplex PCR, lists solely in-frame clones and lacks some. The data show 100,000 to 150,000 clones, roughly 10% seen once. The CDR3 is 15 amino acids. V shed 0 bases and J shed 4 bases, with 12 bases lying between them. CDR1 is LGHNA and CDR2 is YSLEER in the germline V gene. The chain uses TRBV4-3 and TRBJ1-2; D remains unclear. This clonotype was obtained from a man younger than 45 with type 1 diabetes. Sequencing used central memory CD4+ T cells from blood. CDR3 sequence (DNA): TGCGCCAGCAGCCAAGATCCCAATGGCTCCTATGGCTACACCTTC. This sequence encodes CASSQDPNGSYGYTF.